This TCR beta chain was sequenced for a study of neurological immune-mediated disorders. Trimming stripped 4 bases from V and 8 bases from J, with 18 bases between. Germline-derived CDR1 and CDR2 are SGHRS and YFSETQ. This CDR3 contains 15 residues. 5'RACE generated cDNA with 10-nucleotide random UMIs. Every sequencing run returned over 160 million TCR-beta sequences, which were derived from 15-18 subjects. TCRdb re-analysed the 5' RACE reads in MiXCR, keeping a single row per CDR3 protein. The top ten clones hold about 2.8% of a sample with around 70,000 distinct CDR3 sequences, 4% to 6% of them seen once.

The sample taken for sequencing was PBMCs. This clonotype was obtained from a woman aged 25 to 39 with multiple sclerosis. The rearrangement uses TRBV5-1 and TRBJ1-4; D not certain. The CDR3 sequence is CASSLLGQRGEKLFF. CDR3 bases: TGCGCCAGCAGCCTCCTTGGCCAACGAGGAGAAAAACTGTTTTTT.